This TCR beta chain is drawn from a study of T cell changes during pregnancy in multiple sclerosis. Libraries were prepared by immunoSEQ multiplex PCR; TCRdb keeps only in-frame clonotypes and omits some of them. The sample yields about 100,000 clones, around 92% seen once. This receptor was taken from a female donor with multiple sclerosis, enrolled in a pregnancy study. Material: peripheral blood, obtained after pregnancy.

This chain's CDR3 is CASSGQGGHEQYF. The CDR3 DNA is TGTGCCAGTAGTGGACAGGGTGGCCACGAGCAGTACTTC. The chain uses TRBV19 and TRBJ2-7; 8 positions match TRBD1. The junction had 5 bases not matched to a gene; V was cut back by 5 bases and J by 5 bases. Germline V CDR1 and CDR2: LNHDA, SQIVND (reference sequence). The CDR3 is 13 residues long.